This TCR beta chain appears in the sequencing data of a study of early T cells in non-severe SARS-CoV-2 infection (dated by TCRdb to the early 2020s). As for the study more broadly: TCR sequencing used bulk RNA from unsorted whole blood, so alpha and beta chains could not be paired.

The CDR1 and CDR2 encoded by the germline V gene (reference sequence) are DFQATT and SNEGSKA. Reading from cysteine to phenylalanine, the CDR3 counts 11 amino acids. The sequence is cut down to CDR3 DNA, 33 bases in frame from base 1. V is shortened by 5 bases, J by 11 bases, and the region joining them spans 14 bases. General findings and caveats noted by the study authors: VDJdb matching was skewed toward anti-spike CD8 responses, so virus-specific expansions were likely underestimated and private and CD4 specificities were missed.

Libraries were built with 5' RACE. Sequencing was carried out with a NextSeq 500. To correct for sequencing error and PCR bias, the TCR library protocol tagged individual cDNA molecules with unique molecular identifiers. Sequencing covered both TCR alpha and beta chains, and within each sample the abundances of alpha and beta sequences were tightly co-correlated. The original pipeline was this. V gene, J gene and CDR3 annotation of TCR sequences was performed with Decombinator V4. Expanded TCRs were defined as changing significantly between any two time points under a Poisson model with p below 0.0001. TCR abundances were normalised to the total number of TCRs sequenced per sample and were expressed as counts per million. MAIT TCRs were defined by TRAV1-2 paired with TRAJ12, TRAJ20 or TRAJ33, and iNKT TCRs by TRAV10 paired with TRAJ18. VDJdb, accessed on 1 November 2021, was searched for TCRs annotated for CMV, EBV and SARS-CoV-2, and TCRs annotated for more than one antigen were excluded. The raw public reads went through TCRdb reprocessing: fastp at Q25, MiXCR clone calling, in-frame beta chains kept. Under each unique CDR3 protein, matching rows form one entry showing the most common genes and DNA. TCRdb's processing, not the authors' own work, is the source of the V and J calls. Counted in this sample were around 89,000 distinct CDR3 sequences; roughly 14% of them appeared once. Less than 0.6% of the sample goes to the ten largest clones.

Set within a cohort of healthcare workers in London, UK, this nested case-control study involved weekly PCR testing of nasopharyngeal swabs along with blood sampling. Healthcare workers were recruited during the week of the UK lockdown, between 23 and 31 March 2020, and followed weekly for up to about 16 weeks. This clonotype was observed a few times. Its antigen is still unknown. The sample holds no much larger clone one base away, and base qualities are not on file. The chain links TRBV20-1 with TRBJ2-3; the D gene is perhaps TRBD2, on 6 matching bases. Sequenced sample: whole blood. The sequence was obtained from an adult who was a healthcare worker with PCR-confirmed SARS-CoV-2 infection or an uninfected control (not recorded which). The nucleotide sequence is TGCAGTGCTTCTGGCAACGGGGGGCAGTATTTT. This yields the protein CSASGNGGQYF.